The present T cell receptor beta chain was sequenced within a study of T cell repertoires in cytomegalovirus infection. Overall study: Recently identified HLA-C-restricted and well-studied HLA-B-restricted CMV epitopes were used. It was the public TCR beta signatures that indicated both CMV infection and matching HLA type. Study outcomes and limitations: Summed public TCR beta family frequency identified CMV carriers bearing the relevant HLA. The ex vivo response was dominated by HLA-C-restricted CMV-specific TCR beta clonotypes.

In regard to this clonotype: The target antigen is unknown.

TCRdb redid the calling of the reads with MiXCR, one entry per CDR3 protein. This table holds about 700,000 distinct CDR3 sequences, roughly 36% found once. Germline V gene data show CDR1 as MGHRA and CDR2 as YSYEKL. CDR3 length: 13 residues. The V end lost 0 bases, the J end lost 6 bases, and 9 bases lay between the germline ends. Sequencing was performed on cultured PBMCs, taken from culture after CMV antigen stimulation. The genes are TRBV4-1 and TRBJ2-7; weak D call: TRBD2 (6 bases). The receptor comes from a human donor in good health (CMV status not recorded). Some clones in this sample may be carry-over from other donors' samples. DNA of the CDR3: TGCGCCAGCAGCCAAGAACGGGAGTTCGAGCAGTACTTC. Translated, it gives CASSQEREFEQYF.